This record covers a single TCR beta chain. This record belongs to a study of blood T cell repertoires in COVID-19. The overall study: Sites in the United States, Italy and Spain provided acute and convalescent COVID-19 samples.

The CDR3 sequence is 14 residues long. Per germline, CDR1 MNHNS and CDR2 SASEGT. V shed 0 bases and J shed 4 bases, with 10 bases lying between them. Source study methods: From reference gene primer amplification, estimates of nucleated cell counts were derived. Produced via immunoSEQ multiplex PCR; TCRdb's table is partial and in-frame only. The DNA gave D and trimming, while V, J and clone size come from that table. Seen here are about 81,000 clones, 84% observed once, and the top ten hold around 13%. V usage is TRBV6-1 and J usage is TRBJ2-7, with D perhaps matching TRBD2 (7 bases). Material for sequencing was peripheral blood. The sequence was collected from a human donor in a cohort sampled during active COVID-19. The CDR3 nucleotides are TGTGCCAGCAGTGAAGCGGCGGGGGCGTACGAGCAGTACTTC. Residues: CASSEAAGAYEQYF.